The rows below give T cell receptor beta chains drawn from one sample of a study of T-cell memory formation after mild COVID-19. TCRdb re-called the 5' RACE reads through MiXCR, storing one row per CDR3 protein. This table holds 120,000 to 150,000 distinct CDR3 sequences, over 6% found once. Sequenced sample: PBMCs or a T cell subset sorted from them (not recorded which). These receptors all come from an adult woman who had mild COVID-19 (a few samples of this study predate the infection). Cell type and time point are not known. CDR3s include the opening cysteine and the closing phenylalanine or tryptophan. The order of the fields is CDR3 DNA, CDR3 protein, J gene, V gene, clone size, D gene. D genes are given only for firm matches. The size of a clone is reported for some rows only, either as once, few or many, or as a class for expanded clones.

cdr3_nt: TGTGCCAGCTCGGTTCGCGGGACAGACTTCGGTGAAGCTTTCTTT
cdr3_aa: CASSVRGTDFGEAFF
j_call: TRBJ1-1
v_call: TRBV18
clone_size: -
d_call: TRBD1

cdr3_nt: TGTGCCAGCAGGACCCGGGCGGGGGGTTCCTACGAGCAGTACTTC
cdr3_aa: CASRTRAGGSYEQYF
j_call: TRBJ2-7
v_call: TRBV12-3/TRBV12-4
clone_size: many
d_call: TRBD2

cdr3_nt: TGTGCCAGCAGTCTGCAAGATGTAACCACTGAAGCTTTCTTT
cdr3_aa: CASSLQDVTTEAFF
j_call: TRBJ1-1
v_call: TRBV27
clone_size: few
d_call: -

cdr3_nt: TGTGCCAGCAGCTTAGTCGGCGGGGGAGAGACCCAGTACTTC
cdr3_aa: CASSLVGGGETQYF
j_call: TRBJ2-5
v_call: TRBV7-2
clone_size: -
d_call: TRBD2

cdr3_nt: TGTGCCAGCAGCCCGACCGCTACAGGGGATACTGAGCAGTTCTTC
cdr3_aa: CASSPTATGDTEQFF
j_call: TRBJ2-1
v_call: TRBV7-2
clone_size: medium-sized
d_call: TRBD1

cdr3_nt: TGTGCCAGCAGGGGGGGGACAGACTATGGCTACACCTTC
cdr3_aa: CASRGGTDYGYTF
j_call: TRBJ1-2
v_call: TRBV12-3/TRBV12-4
clone_size: many
d_call: TRBD1

cdr3_nt: TGTGCCAGCGGATTGGAGACCCAGTACTTC
cdr3_aa: CASGLETQYF
j_call: TRBJ2-5
v_call: TRBV6-5
clone_size: many
d_call: -

cdr3_nt: TGTGCCAGCAGCAGGGAACCGAGCTATGGCTACACCTTC
cdr3_aa: CASSREPSYGYTF
j_call: TRBJ1-2
v_call: TRBV7-2
clone_size: -
d_call: -

cdr3_nt: TGTGCCACCAGTGATTGGGGTAGCGGGGCCTACAATGAGCAGTTCTTC
cdr3_aa: CATSDWGSGAYNEQFF
j_call: TRBJ2-1
v_call: TRBV24-1
clone_size: many
d_call: TRBD2

cdr3_nt: TGTGCCAGCAGTGTGGACAGGCTGAACACTGAAGCTTTCTTT
cdr3_aa: CASSVDRLNTEAFF
j_call: TRBJ1-1
v_call: TRBV2
clone_size: many
d_call: TRBD1

cdr3_nt: TGCGCCAGCAGCCAAGAAGGGGGGGCCAACAATCAGCCCCAGCATTTT
cdr3_aa: CASSQEGGANNQPQHF
j_call: TRBJ1-5
v_call: TRBV4-1
clone_size: few
d_call: -

cdr3_nt: TGCAGTGCCAGACGGGGAACCTTGAACACTGAAGCTTTCTTT
cdr3_aa: CSARRGTLNTEAFF
j_call: TRBJ1-1
v_call: TRBV20-1
clone_size: few
d_call: -

cdr3_nt: TGTGCCAGCCGAACGACCAAGGACATTCAGTACTTC
cdr3_aa: CASRTTKDIQYF
j_call: TRBJ2-4
v_call: TRBV21-1
clone_size: -
d_call: -

cdr3_nt: TGTGCCAGCAGTTTAAACTCAGTGGGTGAGCAGTTCTTC
cdr3_aa: CASSLNSVGEQFF
j_call: TRBJ2-1
v_call: TRBV7-9
clone_size: few
d_call: -

cdr3_nt: TGTGCCAGCAGCCCAAAACCTGCCGCGGGAGCTCTCTCCGAGCAGTACTTC
cdr3_aa: CASSPKPAAGALSEQYF
j_call: TRBJ2-7
v_call: TRBV7-9
clone_size: many
d_call: TRBD2

cdr3_nt: TGTGCCAGCAAAGACAGACCTTTCCTTAGGAGCGGGACGAGAAATGAGCAGTTCTTC
cdr3_aa: CASKDRPFLRSGTRNEQFF
j_call: TRBJ2-1
v_call: TRBV7-8
clone_size: -
d_call: TRBD2

cdr3_nt: TGTGCCAGCAGTTTAGCGGGGACAGGGAGGAATGAGCAGTTCTTC
cdr3_aa: CASSLAGTGRNEQFF
j_call: TRBJ2-1
v_call: TRBV12-3/TRBV12-4
clone_size: many
d_call: TRBD1